Listed below are T cell receptor beta chains from one sample, sequenced in a study of long-term antiretroviral therapy in people with HIV. TCRdb keeps only in-frame clones here, not all; method: immunoSEQ multiplex PCR. The sample carries almost 30,000 clones, over 90% recorded once. The sequencing here drew on unsorted PBMCs, taken roughly 6.3 years after starting antiretroviral therapy. The receptors stem from a woman between 40 and 55 years old with HIV. The CDR3 runs from the conserved cysteine through the conserved F or W. A D gene is named only where the DNA matches it firmly. The size entry is marked missing in some rows and otherwise reads once, few, many or a size class.

clone_size,cdr3_length,v_call,j_call,d_call,cdr3_aa,cdr3_nt
once,16,TRBV9,TRBJ2-1,NA,CASSVERRPGYNEQFF,TGTGCCAGCAGCGTGGAAAGGCGGCCGGGCTACAATGAGCAGTTCTTC
NA,18,TRBV7-9,TRBJ2-7,TRBD1,CASSLELSAGTAYGEQYF,TGTGCCAGCAGCTTAGAGCTCTCGGCCGGGACAGCTTATGGCGAGCAGTACTTC
NA,12,TRBV6-1,TRBJ2-1,NA,CASSPRDIEQFF,TGTGCCAGCAGTCCCCGGGACATTGAGCAGTTCTTC
NA,15,TRBV2,TRBJ1-2,TRBD1,CASSAGAGGGDGYTF,TGTGCCAGCAGTGCCGGGGCAGGGGGCGGGGATGGCTACACCTTC
NA,13,TRBV9,TRBJ1-2,TRBD1,CASSVVTGEGYTF,TGTGCCAGCAGCGTAGTGACAGGGGAGGGCTACACCTTC
NA,18,TRBV19,TRBJ2-1,TRBD2,CASSTGLAGGSSYNEQFF,TGTGCCAGTAGTACTGGACTAGCGGGGGGGTCCTCCTACAATGAGCAGTTCTTC
NA,13,TRBV5-1,TRBJ1-1,NA,CASSPRRNTEAFF,TGCGCCAGCAGCCCACGAAGGAACACTGAAGCTTTCTTT
NA,11,TRBV29-1,TRBJ2-7,NA,CSVEDGVEQYF,TGCAGCGTTGAAGATGGGGTCGAGCAGTACTTC
NA,15,TRBV11-2,TRBJ2-5,TRBD1,CASSFNQDRGETQYF,TGTGCCAGCAGCTTCAATCAGGACAGGGGAGAGACCCAGTACTTC
NA,13,TRBV15,TRBJ2-1,NA,CATSRVGTGEQFF,TGTGCCACCAGCAGAGTGGGGACTGGTGAGCAGTTCTTC
NA,15,TRBV6-6,TRBJ2-3,TRBD2,CASSSGGDNTDTQYF,TGTGCCAGCAGTAGCGGGGGCGACAACACAGATACGCAGTATTTT
NA,13,TRBV7-7,TRBJ2-1,NA,CASSLENSPEQFF,TGTGCCAGCAGCTTAGAGAATAGTCCAGAGCAGTTCTTC
NA,15,TRBV6-1,TRBJ2-5,TRBD1,CASRKDREVLETQYF,TGTGCCAGCAGGAAGGACAGGGAGGTGTTAGAGACCCAGTACTTC
NA,14,TRBV11-2,TRBJ1-1,NA,CASSLSGGNTEAFF,TGTGCCAGCAGCTTATCAGGCGGGAACACTGAAGCTTTCTTT
NA,15,TRBV5-1,TRBJ1-2,NA,CASSLAEAGPYGYTF,TGCGCCAGCAGCTTGGCGGAAGCGGGGCCCTATGGCTACACCTTC
NA,18,TRBV27,TRBJ2-3,TRBD1,CASSLGPGTGVSTDTQYF,TGTGCCAGCAGTTTAGGACCCGGGACAGGCGTGAGCACAGATACGCAGTATTTT
NA,14,TRBV6-5,TRBJ2-3,TRBD1,CASRGLDLSDTQYF,TGTGCCTCCAGGGGGCTTGACCTCTCGGATACGCAGTATTTT
few,15,TRBV2,TRBJ1-1,NA,CASSERGTTNTEAFF,TGTGCCAGCAGTGAGCGGGGGACAACCAACACTGAAGCTTTCTTT
NA,16,TRBV7-9,TRBJ2-5,NA,CASSHPGGLYQETQYF,TGTGCCAGCAGCCATCCGGGGGGCCTGTACCAAGAGACCCAGTACTTC
NA,13,TRBV30,TRBJ1-1,TRBD1,CAWTRDSLNEAFF,TGTGCCTGGACCCGGGACAGTCTGAATGAAGCTTTCTTT
NA,13,TRBV30,TRBJ1-5,NA,CASAAHSNQPQHF,TGTGCCTCGGCGGCCCATAGCAATCAGCCCCAGCATTTT
NA,15,TRBV29-1,TRBJ1-1,TRBD1,CSVDGLGTGTTEAFF,TGCAGCGTTGATGGTCTCGGGACAGGGACCACTGAAGCTTTCTTT
NA,14,TRBV6-5,TRBJ1-1,TRBD1,CASNRQGPRTEAFF,TGTGCCAGCAATAGACAGGGCCCCAGGACTGAAGCTTTCTTT
few,14,TRBV6-5,TRBJ2-7,NA,CASSLGGDKYEQYF,TGTGCCAGCAGTCTCGGCGGGGACAAGTACGAGCAGTACTTC
NA,13,TRBV7-2,TRBJ2-7,TRBD1,CASSRQGAKEQYF,TGTGCCAGCAGCCGACAGGGGGCGAAAGAGCAGTACTTC
NA,15,TRBV7-2,TRBJ1-1,NA,CASYSPWEGDTEAFF,TGTGCCAGCTATTCACCCTGGGAGGGTGACACTGAAGCTTTCTTT
NA,16,TRBV2,TRBJ2-2,NA,CASSYEQGPNTGELFF,TGTGCCAGCAGCTATGAACAGGGCCCAAACACCGGGGAGCTGTTTTTT
few,16,TRBV6-6,TRBJ2-5,NA,CASSYSRGLGKETQYF,TGTGCCAGCAGTTACTCGAGGGGTCTAGGGAAAGAGACCCAGTACTTC
NA,13,TRBV5-1,TRBJ1-2,NA,CASSLGGSYGYTF,TGCGCCAGCAGCTTGGGGGGCAGCTATGGCTACACCTTC
NA,14,TRBV7-2,TRBJ1-5,NA,CASSLEPGNQPQHF,TGTGCCAGCAGCTTAGAGCCAGGGAATCAGCCCCAGCATTTT
NA,15,TRBV27,TRBJ2-2,TRBD1,CASSYRTGVAGELFF,TGTGCCAGCAGTTATAGGACAGGGGTGGCCGGGGAGCTGTTTTTT
NA,15,TRBV6-5,TRBJ1-1,TRBD1,CASTETGTGERRAFF,TGTGCCAGCACCGAAACCGGGACAGGGGAAAGGAGAGCTTTCTTT
once,15,TRBV10-3,TRBJ1-2,TRBD1,CAISAGTVLNYGYTF,TGTGCCATCAGCGCCGGGACAGTATTAAACTATGGCTACACCTTC
NA,13,TRBV2,TRBJ2-7,TRBD2,CASIRLAGYEQYF,TGTGCCAGCATTAGGCTAGCGGGGTACGAGCAGTACTTC
NA,15,TRBV21-1,TRBJ1-5,NA,CASSEQGWPNQPQHF,TGTGCCAGCAGCGAACAGGGGTGGCCCAATCAGCCCCAGCATTTT
NA,13,TRBV11-2,TRBJ1-2,NA,CASSLGVNYGYTF,TGTGCCAGCAGCTTAGGGGTAAACTATGGCTACACCTTC
NA,15,TRBV11-2,TRBJ2-5,NA,CASSSLIRQKETQYF,TGTGCCAGCAGCTCTCTGATCCGCCAAAAAGAGACCCAGTACTTC
NA,16,TRBV5-1,TRBJ2-2,TRBD1,CASSSQGAPDTGELFF,TGCGCCAGCAGCTCACAGGGGGCGCCGGACACCGGGGAGCTGTTTTTT